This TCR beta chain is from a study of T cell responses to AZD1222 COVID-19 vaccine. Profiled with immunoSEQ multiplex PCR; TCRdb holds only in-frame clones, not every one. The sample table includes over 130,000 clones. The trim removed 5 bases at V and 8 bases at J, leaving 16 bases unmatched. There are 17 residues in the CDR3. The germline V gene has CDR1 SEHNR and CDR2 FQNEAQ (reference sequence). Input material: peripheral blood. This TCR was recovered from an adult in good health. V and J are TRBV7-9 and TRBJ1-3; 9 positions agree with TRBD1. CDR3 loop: CASSGEGQGGFLDTIYF. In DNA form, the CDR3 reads TGTGCCAGCAGCGGAGAGGGACAGGGAGGTTTTTTGGACACCATATATTTT.